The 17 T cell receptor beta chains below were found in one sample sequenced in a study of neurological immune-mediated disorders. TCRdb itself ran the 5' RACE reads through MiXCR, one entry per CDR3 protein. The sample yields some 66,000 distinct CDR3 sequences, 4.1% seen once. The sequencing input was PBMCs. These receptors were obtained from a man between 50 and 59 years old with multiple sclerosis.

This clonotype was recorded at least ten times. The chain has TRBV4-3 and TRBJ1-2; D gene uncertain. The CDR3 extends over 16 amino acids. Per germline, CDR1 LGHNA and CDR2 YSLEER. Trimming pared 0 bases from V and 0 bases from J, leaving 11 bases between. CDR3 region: CASSQDARTTNYGYTF. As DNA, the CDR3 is TGCGCCAGCAGCCAAGATGCCAGGACTACTAACTATGGCTACACCTTC.

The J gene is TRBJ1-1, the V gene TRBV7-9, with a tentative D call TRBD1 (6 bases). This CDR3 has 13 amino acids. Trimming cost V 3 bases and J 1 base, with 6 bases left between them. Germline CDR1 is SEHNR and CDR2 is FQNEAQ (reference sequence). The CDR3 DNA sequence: TGTGCCAGCAGCTTCAGGGGGAACACTGAAGCTTTCTTT. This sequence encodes CASSFRGNTEAFF.

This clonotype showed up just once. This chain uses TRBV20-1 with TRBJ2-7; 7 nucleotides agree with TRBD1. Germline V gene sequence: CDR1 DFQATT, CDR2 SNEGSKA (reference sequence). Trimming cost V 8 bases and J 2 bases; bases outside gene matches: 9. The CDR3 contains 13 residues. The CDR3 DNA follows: TGCAGTAGTACCGGGACAGCCACCTACGAGCAGTACTTC. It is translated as CSSTGTATYEQYF.

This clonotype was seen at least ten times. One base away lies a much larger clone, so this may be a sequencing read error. CDR3: CVSSRQPGLLNSPLHF. CDR3 nucleotides: TGTGTCAGCAGCCGACAACCGGGGCTCCTTAATTCACCCCTCCACTTT. The J gene is TRBJ1-6, the V gene TRBV5-5, with D maybe TRBD1 (5 bases). This CDR3 spans 16 amino acids. Per the germline V gene, CDR1 is SGHKS and CDR2 is YYEKEE (reference sequence).

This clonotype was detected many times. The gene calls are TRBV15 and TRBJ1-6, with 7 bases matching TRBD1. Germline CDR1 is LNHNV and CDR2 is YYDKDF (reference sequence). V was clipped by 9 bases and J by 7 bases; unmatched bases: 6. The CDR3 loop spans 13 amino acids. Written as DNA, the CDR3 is TGTGCCACGGCCGGGACAGAGAATTCACCCCTCCACTTT. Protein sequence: CATAGTENSPLHF.

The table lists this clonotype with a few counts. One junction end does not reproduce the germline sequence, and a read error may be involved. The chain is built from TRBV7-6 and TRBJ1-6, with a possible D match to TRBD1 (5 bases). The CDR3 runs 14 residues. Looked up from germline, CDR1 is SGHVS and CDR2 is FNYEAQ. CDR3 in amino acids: CASSLQGFYSPLNF. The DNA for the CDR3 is TGTGCCAGCAGCTTACAGGGATTTTATTCACCCCTCAACTTT. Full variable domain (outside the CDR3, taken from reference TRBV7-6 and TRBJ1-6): GAGVSQSPRYKVTKRGQDVALRCDPISGHVSLYWYRQALGQGPEFLTYFNYEAQQDKSGLPNDRFSAERPEGSISTLTIQRTEQRDSAMYRCASSLQGFYSPLNFGNGTRLTVT.

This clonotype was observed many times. DNA for the CDR3: TGCGCCAGCAGCCGGACAGGGTCTCGGGATCAGCCCCAGCATTTT. It specifies CASSRTGSRDQPQHF. V gene TRBV5-1 combines with J gene TRBJ1-5; TRBD1 agrees at 8 bases. With V trimmed by 4 bases and J by 5 bases, 8 bases remained unmatched. CDR1 is SGHRS and CDR2 is YFSETQ in the germline V gene. CDR3 length: 15 residues. The full variable domain, in which reference TRBV5-1 and TRBJ1-5 provide the parts outside the CDR3, is KAGVTQTPRYLIKTRGQQVTLSCSPISGHRSVSWYQQTPGQGLQFLFEYFSETQRNKGNFPGRFSGRQFSNSRSEMNVSTLELGDSALYLCASSRTGSRDQPQHFGDGTRLSIL.

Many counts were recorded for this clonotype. This CDR3 reads CASSPGYGYTF. The CDR3 DNA is TGTGCCAGCAGTCCAGGGTATGGCTACACCTTC. This sequence joins TRBV12-3 or TRBV12-4 and TRBJ1-2; tentative D call: TRBD1 (5 bases). V was trimmed by 5 bases and J by 5 bases, leaving 6 bases between them. The CDR3 loop spans 11 amino acids.

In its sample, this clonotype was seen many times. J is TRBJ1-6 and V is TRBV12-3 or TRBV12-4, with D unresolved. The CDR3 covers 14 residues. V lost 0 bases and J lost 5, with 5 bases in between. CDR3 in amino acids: CASSLAGDNSPLHF. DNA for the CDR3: TGTGCCAGCAGTTTAGCAGGAGATAATTCACCCCTCCACTTT.

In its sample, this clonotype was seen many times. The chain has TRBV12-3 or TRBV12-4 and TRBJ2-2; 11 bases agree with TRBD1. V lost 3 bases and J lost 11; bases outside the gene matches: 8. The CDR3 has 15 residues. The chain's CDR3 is CASSLFGTGGNELFF. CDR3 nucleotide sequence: TGTGCCAGCAGTTTGTTCGGGACAGGGGGGAATGAGCTGTTTTTT.

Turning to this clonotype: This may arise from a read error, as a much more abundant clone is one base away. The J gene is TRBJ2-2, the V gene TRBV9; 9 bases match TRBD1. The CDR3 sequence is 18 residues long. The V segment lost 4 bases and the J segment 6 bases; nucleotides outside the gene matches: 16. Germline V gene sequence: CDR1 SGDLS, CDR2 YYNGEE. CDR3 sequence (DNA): TGTGCCAGCAGCATCGTACCGATCGGACAGGGGATCTCCGGGGAGCTGTTTTTT. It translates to CASSIVPIGQGISGELFF.

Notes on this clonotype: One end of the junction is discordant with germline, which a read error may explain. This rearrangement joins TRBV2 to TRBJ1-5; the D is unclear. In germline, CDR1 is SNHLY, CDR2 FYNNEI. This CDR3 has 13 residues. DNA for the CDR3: TGTGCCAGCAGTGTATATATAACTCAGCCCCAGAATTTT. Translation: CASSVYITQPQNF.

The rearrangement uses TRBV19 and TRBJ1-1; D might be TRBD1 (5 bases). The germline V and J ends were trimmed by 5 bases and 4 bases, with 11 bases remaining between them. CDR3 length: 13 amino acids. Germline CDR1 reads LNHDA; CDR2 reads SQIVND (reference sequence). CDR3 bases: TGTGCCAGTAGTTGGGACGGGGGCACTGAAGCTTTCTTT. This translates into CASSWDGGTEAFF.

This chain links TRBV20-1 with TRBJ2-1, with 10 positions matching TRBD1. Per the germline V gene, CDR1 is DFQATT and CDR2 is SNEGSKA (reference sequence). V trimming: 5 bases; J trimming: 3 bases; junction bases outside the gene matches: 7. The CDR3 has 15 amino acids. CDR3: CSAHPGTGDYNEQFF. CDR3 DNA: TGCAGTGCTCACCCCGGGACAGGGGACTACAATGAGCAGTTCTTC.

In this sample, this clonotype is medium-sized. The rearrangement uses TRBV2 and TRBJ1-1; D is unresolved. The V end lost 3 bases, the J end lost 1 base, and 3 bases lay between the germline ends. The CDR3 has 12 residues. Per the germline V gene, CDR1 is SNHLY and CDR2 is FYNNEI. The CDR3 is CASSEGNTEAFF. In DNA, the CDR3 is TGTGCCAGCAGTGAGGGGAACACTGAAGCTTTCTTT.

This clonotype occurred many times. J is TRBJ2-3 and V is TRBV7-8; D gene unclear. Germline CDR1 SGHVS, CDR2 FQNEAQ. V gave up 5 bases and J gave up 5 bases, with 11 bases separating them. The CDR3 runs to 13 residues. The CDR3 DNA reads TGTGCCAGCAGCAACTCCCGGGTAGATACGCAGTATTTT. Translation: CASSNSRVDTQYF.

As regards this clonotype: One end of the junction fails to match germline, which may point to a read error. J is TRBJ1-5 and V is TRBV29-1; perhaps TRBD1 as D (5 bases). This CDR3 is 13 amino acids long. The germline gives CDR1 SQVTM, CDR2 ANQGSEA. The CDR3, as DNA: TGCAGCGTTCTTTGGGGGAGCAATCAGCCCCAGAATTTT. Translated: CSVLWGSNQPQNF.